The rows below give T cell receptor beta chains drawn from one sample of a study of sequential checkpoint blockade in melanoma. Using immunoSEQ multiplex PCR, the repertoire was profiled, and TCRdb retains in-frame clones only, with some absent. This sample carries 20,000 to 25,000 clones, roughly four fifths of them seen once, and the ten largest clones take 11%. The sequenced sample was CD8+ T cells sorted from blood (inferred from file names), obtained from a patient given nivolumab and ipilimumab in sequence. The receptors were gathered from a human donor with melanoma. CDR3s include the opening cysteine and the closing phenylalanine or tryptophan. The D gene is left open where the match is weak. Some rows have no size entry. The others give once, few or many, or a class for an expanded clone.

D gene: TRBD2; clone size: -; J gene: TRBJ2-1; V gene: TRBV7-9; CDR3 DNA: TGTGCCAGCAGCGTTCTAGCGGGAGTGGATGAGCAGTTCTTC; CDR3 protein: CASSVLAGVDEQFF
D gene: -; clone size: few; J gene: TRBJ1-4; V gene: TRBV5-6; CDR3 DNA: TGTGCCAGCAGCTTGAAACAGTTTAATGAAAAACTGTTTTTT; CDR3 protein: CASSLKQFNEKLFF
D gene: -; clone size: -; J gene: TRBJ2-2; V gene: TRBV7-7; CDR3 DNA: TGTGCCAGCAGCGAGACAGTGAACACCGGGGAGCTGTTTTTT; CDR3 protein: CASSETVNTGELFF
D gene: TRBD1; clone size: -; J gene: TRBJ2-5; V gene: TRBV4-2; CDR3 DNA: TGTGCCAGCAGCCAAGTCCCGACAGGGGGAGAGACCCAGTACTTC; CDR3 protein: CASSQVPTGGETQYF
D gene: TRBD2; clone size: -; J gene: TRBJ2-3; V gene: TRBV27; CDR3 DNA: TGTGCCAGCAGTTTTCGGGCGGGGGTGACAGATACGCAGTATTTT; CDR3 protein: CASSFRAGVTDTQYF
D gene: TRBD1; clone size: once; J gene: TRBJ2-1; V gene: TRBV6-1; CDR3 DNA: TGTGCCAGCAGCACCGGGACAGGGGCCTACAATGAGCAGTTCTTC; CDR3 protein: CASSTGTGAYNEQFF
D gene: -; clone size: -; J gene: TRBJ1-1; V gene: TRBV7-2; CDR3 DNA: TGTGCCAGCAGCTTAACGGGCGGACAGAACACTGAAGCTTTCTTT; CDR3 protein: CASSLTGGQNTEAFF
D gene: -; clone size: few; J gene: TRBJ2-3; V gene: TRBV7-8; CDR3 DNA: TGTGCCAGCAGCCTAAATCTCCGGGGTAGCGCCACAGATACGCAGTATTTT; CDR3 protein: CASSLNLRGSATDTQYF
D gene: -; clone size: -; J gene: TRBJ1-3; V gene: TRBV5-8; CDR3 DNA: TGTGCCAGCAGCTTGGCCGTCAGGAACTCTGGAAACACCATATATTTT; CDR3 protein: CASSLAVRNSGNTIYF
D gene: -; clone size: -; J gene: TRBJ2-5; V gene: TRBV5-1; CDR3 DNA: TGCGCCAGCAGCGACTTGACCCAGCAAGAGACCCAGTACTTC; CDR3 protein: CASSDLTQQETQYF
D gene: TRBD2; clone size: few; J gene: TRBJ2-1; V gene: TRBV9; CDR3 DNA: TGTGCCAGCAGCGTAGTAGTAGCGGGAGGTGAGCAGTTCTTC; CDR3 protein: CASSVVVAGGEQFF
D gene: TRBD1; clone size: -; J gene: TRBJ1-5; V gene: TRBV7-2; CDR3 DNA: TGTGCCAGCAGCTTAGGGACAGGGGGGGTTAGCAATCAGCCCCAGCATTTT; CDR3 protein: CASSLGTGGVSNQPQHF
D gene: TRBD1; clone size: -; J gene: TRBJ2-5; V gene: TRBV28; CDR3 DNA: TGTGCCAGCAGATCAAACCCCGGGACAGGGGGCCGGTCGGGGACCCAGTACTTC; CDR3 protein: CASRSNPGTGGRSGTQYF
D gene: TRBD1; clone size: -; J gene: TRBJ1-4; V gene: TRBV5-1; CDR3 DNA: TGCGCCAGCAGCTTGGAGGGCCAGGGGGCCGGTGAAAAACTGTTTTTT; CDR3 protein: CASSLEGQGAGEKLFF
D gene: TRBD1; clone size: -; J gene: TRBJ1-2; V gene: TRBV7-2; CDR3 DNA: TGTGCCAGCAGCTCGGGACAGGGTGGCTACACCTTC; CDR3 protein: CASSSGQGGYTF
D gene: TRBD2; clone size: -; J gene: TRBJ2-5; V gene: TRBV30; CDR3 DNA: TGTGCCTGGACCCCGGGGGGGGCGCGGGAGACCCAGTACTTC; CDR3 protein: CAWTPGGARETQYF
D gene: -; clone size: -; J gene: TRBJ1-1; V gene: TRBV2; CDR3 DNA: TGTGCCAGCAGTGTCCTTGTGGTGACTAAAGCTTTCTTT; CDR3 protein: CASSVLVVTKAFF
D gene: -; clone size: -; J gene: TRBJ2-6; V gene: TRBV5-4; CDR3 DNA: TGTGCCAGCAGCTTGGACAGGGTCTCTGGGGCCAACGTCCTGACTTTC; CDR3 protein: CASSLDRVSGANVLTF
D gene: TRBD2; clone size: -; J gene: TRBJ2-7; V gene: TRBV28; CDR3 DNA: TGTGCCAGCAGTCGACGCGGGGGGTCCCCCTACGAGCAGTACTTC; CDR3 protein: CASSRRGGSPYEQYF
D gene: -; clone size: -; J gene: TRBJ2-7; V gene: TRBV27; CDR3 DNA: TGTGCCAGCAGTGGTGCGGGTGCGGGTAAGGACGAGCAGTACTTC; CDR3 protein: CASSGAGAGKDEQYF
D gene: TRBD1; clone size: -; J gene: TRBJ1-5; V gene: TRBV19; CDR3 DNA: TGTGCCAGTAGTTTCCGACAGGGTGGCAATCAGCCCCAGCATTTT; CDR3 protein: CASSFRQGGNQPQHF
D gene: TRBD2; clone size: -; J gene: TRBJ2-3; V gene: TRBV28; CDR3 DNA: TGTGCCAGCAGCGCTAGCGGGAGAGGAAGCACAGATACGCAGTATTTT; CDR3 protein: CASSASGRGSTDTQYF
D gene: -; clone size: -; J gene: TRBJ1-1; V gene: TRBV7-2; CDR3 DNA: TGTGCCAGCAGCCAGGTGCGGAACACTGAAGCTTTCTTT; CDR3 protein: CASSQVRNTEAFF
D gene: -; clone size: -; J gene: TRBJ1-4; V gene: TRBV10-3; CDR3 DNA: TGTGCCATCAGTGAGTCTCACGGGAACGAAAAACTGTTTTTT; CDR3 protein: CAISESHGNEKLFF
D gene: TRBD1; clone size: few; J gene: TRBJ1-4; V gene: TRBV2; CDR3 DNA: TGTGCCAGCAGGAAAGACAGGGGTTCTGAAAAACTGTTTTTT; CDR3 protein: CASRKDRGSEKLFF
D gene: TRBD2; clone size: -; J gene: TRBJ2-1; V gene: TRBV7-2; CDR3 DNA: TGTGCCAGCAGCTCTACTAGCGGAAGTTACAATGAGCAGTTCTTC; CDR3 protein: CASSSTSGSYNEQFF
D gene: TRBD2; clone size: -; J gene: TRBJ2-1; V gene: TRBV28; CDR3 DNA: TGTGCCAGCAGTTTTTCCGGGACTAGACCGGGGGAGCAGTTCTTC; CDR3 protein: CASSFSGTRPGEQFF
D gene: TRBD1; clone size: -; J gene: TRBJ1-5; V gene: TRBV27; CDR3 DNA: TGTGCCAGCAGTGCCAAAGTTGGGACAGGGGGACAGCCCCAGCATTTT; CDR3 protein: CASSAKVGTGGQPQHF
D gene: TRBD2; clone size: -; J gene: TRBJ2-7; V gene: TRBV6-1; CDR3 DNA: TGTGCCAGCAGTGATATCGCTAGCGGGGCGTCCTACGAGCAGTACTTC; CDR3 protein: CASSDIASGASYEQYF
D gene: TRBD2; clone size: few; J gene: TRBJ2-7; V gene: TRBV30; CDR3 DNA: TGTGCCTGGAGAAGGACTAGCGTTTCCTACGAGCAGTACTTC; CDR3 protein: CAWRRTSVSYEQYF
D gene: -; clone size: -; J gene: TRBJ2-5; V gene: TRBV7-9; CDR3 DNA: TGTGCCAGCAGCTTTATGACCCCCGGGGTTGAGACCCAGTACTTC; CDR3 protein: CASSFMTPGVETQYF
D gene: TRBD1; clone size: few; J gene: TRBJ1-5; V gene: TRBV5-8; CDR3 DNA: TGTGCCAGCAGCTTGGGTCTAGACAGGGTCAATCAGCCCCAGCATTTT; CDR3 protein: CASSLGLDRVNQPQHF
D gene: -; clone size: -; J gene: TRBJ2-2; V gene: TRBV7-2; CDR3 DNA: TGTGCCAGCAGCTTAGAGACGGGCACCGGGGAGCTGTTTTTT; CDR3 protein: CASSLETGTGELFF
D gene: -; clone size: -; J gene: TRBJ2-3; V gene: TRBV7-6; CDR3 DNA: TGTGCCAGCAGCTTCGGACTACACACAGATACGCAGTATTTT; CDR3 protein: CASSFGLHTDTQYF
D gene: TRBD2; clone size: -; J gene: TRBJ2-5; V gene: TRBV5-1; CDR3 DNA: TGCGCCAGCAGCTTAACAGCGGGAGGGCCAGAGACCCAGTACTTC; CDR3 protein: CASSLTAGGPETQYF
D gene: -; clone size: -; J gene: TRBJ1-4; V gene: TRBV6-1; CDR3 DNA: TGTGCCAGCAGTGAAAACGCAGGGACTAATGAAAAACTGTTTTTT; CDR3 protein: CASSENAGTNEKLFF
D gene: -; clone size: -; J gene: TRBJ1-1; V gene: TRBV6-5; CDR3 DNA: TGTGCCAGCAGTTCGATGGGGACATTGAACACTGAAGCTTTCTTT; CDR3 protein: CASSSMGTLNTEAFF
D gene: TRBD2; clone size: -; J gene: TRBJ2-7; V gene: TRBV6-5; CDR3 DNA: TGTGCCAGCAGTTCCGCCGGGACTAGCGGTTACGAGCAGTACTTC; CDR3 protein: CASSSAGTSGYEQYF
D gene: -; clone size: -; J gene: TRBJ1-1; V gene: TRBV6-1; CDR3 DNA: TGTGCCAGCACCGGACAGATTTTGAACACTGAAGCTTTCTTT; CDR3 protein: CASTGQILNTEAFF
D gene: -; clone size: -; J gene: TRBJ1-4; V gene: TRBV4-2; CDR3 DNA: TGTGCCAGCAGTGAGGTCGGAGGAATTCTGTTTTTT; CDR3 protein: CASSEVGGILFF
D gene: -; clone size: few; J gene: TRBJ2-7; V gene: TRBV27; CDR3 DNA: TGTGCCAGCAGTCAAGGACACCCAACCTACGAGCAGTACTTC; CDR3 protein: CASSQGHPTYEQYF
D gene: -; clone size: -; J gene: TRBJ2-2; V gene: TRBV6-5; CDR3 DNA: TGTGCCAGCGGTCGCAGACAGAACACCGGGGAGCTGTTTTTT; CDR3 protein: CASGRRQNTGELFF
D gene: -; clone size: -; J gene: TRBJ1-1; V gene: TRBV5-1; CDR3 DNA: TGCGCCAGCAGCTTGGCCGGGGGGGCGAGGACTGAAGCTTTCTTT; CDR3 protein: CASSLAGGARTEAFF
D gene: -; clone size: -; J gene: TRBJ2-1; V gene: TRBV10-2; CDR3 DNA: TGCGCCAGCAGCCTCGTTGGGGCAGGTGTGATCACTGCCTACAATGAGCAGTTCTTC; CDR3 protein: CASSLVGAGVITAYNEQFF
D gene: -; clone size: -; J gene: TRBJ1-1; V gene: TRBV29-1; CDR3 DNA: TGCAGCGGGGCGACAGATGAAGCTTTCTTT; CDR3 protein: CSGATDEAFF
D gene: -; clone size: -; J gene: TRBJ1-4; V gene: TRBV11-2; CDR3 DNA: TGTGCCAGCAGACCTGTGTGGGGGCTGAGGAATGAAAAACTGTTTTTT; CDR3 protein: CASRPVWGLRNEKLFF
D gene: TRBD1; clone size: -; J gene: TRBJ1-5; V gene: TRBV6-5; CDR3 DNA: TGTGCCAGCAGCACCGGGACAGGGCATGCGGAGCCCCAGCATTTT; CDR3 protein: CASSTGTGHAEPQHF
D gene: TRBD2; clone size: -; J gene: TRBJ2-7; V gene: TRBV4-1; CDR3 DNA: TGCGCCAGCAGCCAGGGGGGACTAGCGGAGGGCCTTGTCCTTGACGAGCAGTACTTC; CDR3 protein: CASSQGGLAEGLVLDEQYF
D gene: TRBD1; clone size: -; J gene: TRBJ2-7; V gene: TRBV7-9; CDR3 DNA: TGTGCCAGCAGCTTAGGGACAGGGATAGACGAGCAGTACTTC; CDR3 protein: CASSLGTGIDEQYF
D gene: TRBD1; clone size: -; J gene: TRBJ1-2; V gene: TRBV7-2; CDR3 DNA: TGTGCCAGCAATAGGGGTATCAGGGGGCAGGAGAGCTATGGCTACACCTTC; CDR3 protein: CASNRGIRGQESYGYTF
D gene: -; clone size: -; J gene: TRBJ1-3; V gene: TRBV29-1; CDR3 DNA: TGCAGCGTTATCCCAGGGGTTGGAAACACCATATATTTT; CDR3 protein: CSVIPGVGNTIYF
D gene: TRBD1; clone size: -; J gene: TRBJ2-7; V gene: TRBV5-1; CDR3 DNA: TGCGCCAGCAGCTCCGCCCGACAGGGGCCAGGCTACGAGCAGTACTTC; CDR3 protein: CASSSARQGPGYEQYF
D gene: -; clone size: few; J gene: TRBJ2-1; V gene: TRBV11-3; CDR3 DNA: TGTGCCAGCAGCTTAGTAGCGGACAATGAGCAGTTCTTC; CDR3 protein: CASSLVADNEQFF